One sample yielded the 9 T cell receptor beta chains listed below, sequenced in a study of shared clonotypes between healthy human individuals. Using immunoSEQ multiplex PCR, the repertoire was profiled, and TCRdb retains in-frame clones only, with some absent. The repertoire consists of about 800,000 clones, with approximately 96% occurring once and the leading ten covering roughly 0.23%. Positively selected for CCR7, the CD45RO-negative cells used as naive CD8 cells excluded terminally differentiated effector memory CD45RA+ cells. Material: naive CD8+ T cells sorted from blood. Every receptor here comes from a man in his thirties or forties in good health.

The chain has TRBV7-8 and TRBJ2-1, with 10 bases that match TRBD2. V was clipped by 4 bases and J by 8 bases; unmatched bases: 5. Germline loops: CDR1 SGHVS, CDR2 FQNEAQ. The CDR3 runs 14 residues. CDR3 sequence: CASSSSGSPHEQFF. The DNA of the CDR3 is TGTGCCAGCAGCTCTAGCGGGAGCCCCCATGAGCAGTTCTTC.

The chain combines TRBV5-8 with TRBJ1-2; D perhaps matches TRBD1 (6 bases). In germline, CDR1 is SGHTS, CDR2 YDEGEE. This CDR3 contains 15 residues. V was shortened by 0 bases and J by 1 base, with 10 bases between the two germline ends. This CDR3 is CASSLDRALNYGYTF. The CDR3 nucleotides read TGTGCCAGCAGCTTGGACAGGGCTCTTAACTATGGCTACACCTTC.

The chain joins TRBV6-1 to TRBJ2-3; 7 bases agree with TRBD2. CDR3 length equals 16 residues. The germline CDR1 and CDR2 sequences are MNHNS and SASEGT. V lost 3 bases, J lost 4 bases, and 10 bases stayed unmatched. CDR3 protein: CASSEILAALADTQYF. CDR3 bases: TGTGCCAGCAGTGAGATCCTAGCGGCCCTGGCAGATACGCAGTATTTT.

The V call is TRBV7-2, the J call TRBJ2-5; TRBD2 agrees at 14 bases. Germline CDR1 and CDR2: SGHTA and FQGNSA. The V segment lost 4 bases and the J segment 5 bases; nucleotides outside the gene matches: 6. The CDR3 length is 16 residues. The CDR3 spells CASSWGLAGVLETQYF. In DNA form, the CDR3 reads TGTGCCAGCAGCTGGGGACTAGCGGGAGTACTGGAGACCCAGTACTTC.

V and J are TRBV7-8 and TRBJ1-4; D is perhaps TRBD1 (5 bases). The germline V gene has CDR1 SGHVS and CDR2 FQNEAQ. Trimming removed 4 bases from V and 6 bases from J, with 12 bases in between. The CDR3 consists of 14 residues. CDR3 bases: TGTGCCAGCAGCTCACGGGCCAGGGATGAAAAACTGTTTTTT. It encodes CASSSRARDEKLFF. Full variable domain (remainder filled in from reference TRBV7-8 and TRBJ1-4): GAGVSQSPRYKVAKRGQDVALRCDPISGHVSLFWYQQALGQGPEFLTYFQNEAQLDKSGLPSDRFFAERPEGSVSTLKIQRTQQEDSAVYLCASSSRARDEKLFFGSGTQLSVL.

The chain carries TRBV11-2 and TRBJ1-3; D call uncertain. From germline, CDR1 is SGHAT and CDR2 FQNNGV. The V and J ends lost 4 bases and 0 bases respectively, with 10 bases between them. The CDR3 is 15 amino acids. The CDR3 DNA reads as TGTGCCAGCAGCTGGCCTCATGGCTCTGGAAACACCATATATTTT. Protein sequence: CASSWPHGSGNTIYF.

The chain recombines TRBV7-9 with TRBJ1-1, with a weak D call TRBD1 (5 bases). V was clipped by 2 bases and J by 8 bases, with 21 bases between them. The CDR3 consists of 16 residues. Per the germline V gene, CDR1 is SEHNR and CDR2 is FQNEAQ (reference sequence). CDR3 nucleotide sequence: TGTGCCAGCAGCTTATTCCAAACGACACAGGCGGGAGAAGCTTTCTTT. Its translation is CASSLFQTTQAGEAFF.

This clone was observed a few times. The CDR3: CASSVATGLGSETQYF. The CDR3 DNA follows: TGTGCCAGCAGCGTAGCTACGGGATTGGGTAGTGAGACCCAGTACTTC. J is TRBJ2-5 and V is TRBV9; possibly TRBD2 for D (5 bases). CDR1 is SGDLS and CDR2 is YYNGEE in the germline V gene. The CDR3 is made up of 16 amino acids. V lost 0 bases and J lost 5, with 17 bases in between.

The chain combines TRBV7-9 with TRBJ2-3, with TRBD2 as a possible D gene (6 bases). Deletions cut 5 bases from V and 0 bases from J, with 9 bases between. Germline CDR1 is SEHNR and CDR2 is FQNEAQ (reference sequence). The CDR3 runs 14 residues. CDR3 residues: CASSGTPSTDTQYF. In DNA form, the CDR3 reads TGTGCCAGCAGCGGGACTCCTAGCACAGATACGCAGTATTTT.